This T cell receptor (beta chain) was identified during a study of CD4 and CD8 cells across lung adenocarcinoma regions. The CDR3 consists of 13 residues. CDR1 WNHNN and CDR2 SYGVQD come from the germline V gene (reference sequence). Donors had localized lung adenocarcinoma, a non-small cell lung cancer. MiXCR, applied by TCRdb to the PCR reads, yields one record per CDR3 protein. Among about 23,000 distinct CDR3 sequences, roughly half were seen once, and the ten largest hold 20% to 25%. Sequencing was carried out using CD4+ T cells from the center of a lung tumor. The clonotype comes from a male donor with lung adenocarcinoma. The CD4 and CD8 labels of this study may be unreliable. The rearrangement uses TRBV10-1 and TRBJ2-4; D could derive from TRBD1 or TRBD2 (5 bases each). The last part of the DNA fits TRBJ2-3 better; the J call may be wrong. As DNA, the CDR3 is TGCGCCTCGGGTCAGGGAGCCAAAGATATTCAGTATTTT. It yields the protein CASGQGAKDIQYF.